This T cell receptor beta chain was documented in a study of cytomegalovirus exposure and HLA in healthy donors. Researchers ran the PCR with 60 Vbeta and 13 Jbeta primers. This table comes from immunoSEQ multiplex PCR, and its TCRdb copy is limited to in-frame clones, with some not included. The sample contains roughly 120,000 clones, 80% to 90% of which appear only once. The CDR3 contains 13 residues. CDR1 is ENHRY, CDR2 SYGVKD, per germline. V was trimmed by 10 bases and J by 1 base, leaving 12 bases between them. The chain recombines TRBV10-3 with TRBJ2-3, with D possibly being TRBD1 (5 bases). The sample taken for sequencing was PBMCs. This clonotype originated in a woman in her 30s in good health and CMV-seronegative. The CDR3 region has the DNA TGTGCCACACTCAGGGTGGGCACAGATACGCAGTATTTT. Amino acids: CATLRVGTDTQYF.